The 14 T cell receptor beta chains listed next were all sequenced from one sample in a study of T cells expressing NK-cell markers. TCRdb derives one entry per CDR3 protein from the 5' RACE reads, leaving out DNA. This table lists some 600,000 distinct CDR3 sequences. Sequences were obtained from blood T cells: a sorted CD56 or NKG2C T cell subset, CD4+ or CD8+ T cells, or bulk PBMC T cells (not recorded which). These receptors were taken from a man younger than 30 in good health.

The chain joins TRBV27 to TRBJ2-1. CDR3 length: 14 residues. Looked up from germline, CDR1 is MNHEY and CDR2 is SMNVEV (reference sequence). CDR3 amino acids: CASSFSRSDGEQFF.

V gene TRBV20-1 combines with J gene TRBJ2-5; TCRdb names TRBD2, which stays unverified in the absence of DNA. The V gene's germline CDR1 is DFQATT and CDR2 SNEGSKA (reference sequence). The CDR3 is 18 residues long. This CDR3 reads CSASLFAVQSPVQETQYF.

The chain has TRBV5-1 and TRBJ1-5; TCRdb's D gene call, TRBD1, goes unchecked for lack of DNA. The CDR3 covers 14 residues. Per the germline V gene, CDR1 is SGHRS and CDR2 is YFSETQ. CDR3 residues: CASSPTGADQPQHF.

This chain links TRBV6-4 with TRBJ2-3; the D call from TCRdb, TRBD2, cannot be confirmed without DNA. The germline CDR1 and CDR2 sequences are MRHNA and SNTAGT. CDR3 length: 16 residues. This CDR3 reads CASSDNSGRGTDTQYF.

The chain has TRBV6-1 and TRBJ2-1; TCRdb names TRBD2, which stays unverified in the absence of DNA. Germline V gene data show CDR1 as MNHNS and CDR2 as SASEGT. The CDR3 is made up of 15 amino acids. CDR3 region: CASKGLAGGLNEQFF.

This chain uses TRBV6-1 with TRBJ2-7; the TCRdb D gene call, TRBD1, has no DNA to confirm it. CDR3 length: 14 amino acids. The germline V gene has CDR1 MNHNS and CDR2 SASEGT. The CDR3: CASSGGSRYYEQYF.

CDR3 region: CASSRKPGLALSGANVLTF. The chain combines TRBV12-3 or TRBV12-4 with TRBJ2-6; as DNA is missing, the TRBD2 call by TCRdb cannot be tested. The CDR3 contains 19 residues.

This chain links TRBV9 with TRBJ2-7; with no DNA, the TCRdb D assignment of TRBD1 cannot be verified. Germline V gives CDR1 SGDLS, CDR2 YYNGEE. This CDR3 spans 15 amino acids. The CDR3 region is CASSVGGHKGAEQYF.

V and J are TRBV4-1 and TRBJ2-2. This CDR3 has 14 residues. Germline V gene sequence: CDR1 MGHRA, CDR2 YSYEKL. CDR3 in amino acids: CASSQVLGPGELFF.

The chain links TRBV29-1 to TRBJ2-3. CDR1 and CDR2 (germline): SQVTM, ANQGSEA. The CDR3 length is 14 residues. The CDR3 reads CSYWSFVNTDTQYF.

J is TRBJ2-1 and V is TRBV10-2; the TRBD1 assignment by TCRdb is unverifiable without DNA. This CDR3 is 14 amino acids long. Germline V CDR1 and CDR2: WSHSY, SAAADI. CDR3 residues: CASSERERYNEQFF.

This chain links TRBV6-5 with TRBJ1-2; lacking DNA, the TRBD1 call made by TCRdb goes unchecked. The CDR3 is 13 residues long. Germline CDR1 MNHEY, CDR2 SVGAGI. CDR3 sequence reads: CASSMGVSYGYTF.

The chain has TRBV5-1 and TRBJ2-2; checking the TCRdb D call of TRBD1 is not possible without DNA. The CDR3 sequence is 16 residues long. Germline values: CDR1 SGHRS, CDR2 YFSETQ. CDR3: CASSLDGTGDLGELFF.

The V and J genes are TRBV5-5 and TRBJ1-1; TCRdb lists TRBD1, though no DNA is available to test this call. The CDR3 extends over 15 amino acids. The germline V gene encodes CDR1 SGHKS and CDR2 YYEKEE (reference sequence). CDR3 amino acids: CASSSVWGLNTEAFF.